The 7 T cell receptor beta chains given below trace back to one sample, sequenced in a study of blood T cell repertoires in COVID-19. Data came from immunoSEQ multiplex PCR; TCRdb stores just in-frame clones and leaves some out. The sample comprises under 200,000 clones, about 80% of which are singletons, and 6% to 8.5% rests with the top ten. The material sequenced was peripheral blood. Receptors originate from a man aged 55 to 69 with acute or convalescent COVID-19.

The V and J genes are TRBV19 and TRBJ1-6; D is perhaps TRBD1 (6 bases). V shed 6 bases and J shed 10 bases, with 16 bases lying between them. Germline V gene data show CDR1 as LNHDA and CDR2 as SQIVND (reference sequence). The CDR3 runs 14 residues. The CDR3 nucleotides read TGTGCCAGTAGAAAGAGGGCAGGGGCCTCACCCCTCCACTTT. Protein product: CASRKRAGASPLHF.

The chain carries TRBV10-1 and TRBJ2-7, with 12 nucleotides matching TRBD1. The trim removed 7 bases at V and 5 bases at J, leaving 3 bases unmatched. The V gene's germline CDR1 is WNHNN and CDR2 SYGVQD (reference sequence). The CDR3 spans 13 residues. The DNA for the CDR3 is TGCGCCAGCAAGGGGACAGGGGGCCACGAGCAGTACTTC. Translation: CASKGTGGHEQYF.

This chain uses TRBV5-8 with TRBJ2-1; D gene ambiguous. Trimming stripped 2 bases from V and 9 bases from J, with 12 bases between. This CDR3 has 13 amino acids. Germline V gene sequence: CDR1 SGHTS, CDR2 YDEGEE. The CDR3 loop is CASSFLAMGEQFF. The CDR3 bases are TGTGCCAGCAGCTTTTTAGCAATGGGTGAGCAGTTCTTC.

The V gene is TRBV2, the J gene TRBJ1-1; tentatively, D is TRBD1 (6 bases). V dropped 8 bases and J dropped 8 bases, with 18 bases sitting between them. CDR3 length: 13 residues. The germline V gene encodes CDR1 SNHLY and CDR2 FYNNEI. The CDR3 sequence is CASSTNRALEAFF. The CDR3 nucleotides read TGTGCCAGCTCGACCAACAGGGCGTTGGAAGCTTTCTTT.

The sample holds a few counts of this clone. The chain joins TRBV5-1 to TRBJ2-3; 13 positions match TRBD2. Looked up from germline, CDR1 is SGHRS and CDR2 is YFSETQ. The V gene end was trimmed by 4 bases and the J gene end by 1 base; junction bases not matched to a gene: 3. The CDR3 runs 16 residues. The CDR3 here is CASSPGTSGGTDTQYF. CDR3 nucleotide sequence: TGCGCCAGCAGCCCAGGGACTAGCGGGGGCACAGATACGCAGTATTTT. The whole variable domain, remainder taken from reference TRBV5-1 and TRBJ2-3, is KAGVTQTPRYLIKTRGQQVTLSCSPISGHRSVSWYQQTPGQGLQFLFEYFSETQRNKGNFPGRFSGRQFSNSRSEMNVSTLELGDSALYLCASSPGTSGGTDTQYFGPGTRLTVL.

This clone was counted between two and nine times. This rearrangement joins TRBV24-1 to TRBJ1-5; 8 nucleotides match TRBD1. The germline V gene encodes CDR1 KGHDR and CDR2 SFDVKD. Trimming took 5 bases from V and 4 from J; bases not matched to a gene: 6. The CDR3 length is 15 residues. CDR3 coding DNA: TGTGCCACCAGTGCGGCAGGGGGCGGGAATCAGCCCCAGCATTTT. Translation gives CATSAAGGGNQPQHF.

This clone appeared a few times. This chain joins TRBV4-1 and TRBJ2-1; 15 bases align to TRBD2. The germline V gene has CDR1 MGHRA and CDR2 YSYEKL. V trimming: 4 bases; J trimming: 6 bases; junction bases outside the gene matches: 4. The CDR3 extends over 16 amino acids. The CDR3 region has the DNA TGCGCCAGCAGCCTTGGGACTAGCGGGGGGCTCAATGAGCAGTTCTTC. It encodes CASSLGTSGGLNEQFF.